The next 17 T cell receptor beta chains were all read from a single sample in a study of cytomegalovirus exposure and HLA in healthy donors. Amplification used 60 Vbeta primers and 13 Jbeta primers. TCRdb's copy holds only in-frame clones and misses some; the assay was immunoSEQ multiplex PCR. The repertoire holds about 170,000 clones, approximately 80% seen once, with 4.5% in the top ten. The sample consisted of PBMCs. The receptors shown here come from a woman in her forties or fifties in good health and CMV-seropositive.

The rearrangement links TRBV5-1 to TRBJ2-1; TRBD1 aligns across 8 bases. The CDR3 has 15 amino acids. Unmatched junction bases numbered 17, after V lost 4 bases and J lost 14 bases. CDR1 and CDR2 (germline): SGHRS, YFSETQ. The chain's CDR3 is CASSPTGQGPQVEFF. The CDR3, as DNA: TGCGCCAGCAGCCCCACCGGACAGGGCCCTCAGGTTGAGTTCTTC.

This chain links TRBV28 with TRBJ1-2, with D uncertain. This CDR3 spans 14 amino acids. From germline, CDR1 is MDHEN and CDR2 SYDVKM. V lost 8 bases and J 4 bases, leaving 17 bases between the germline ends. The CDR3 DNA follows: TGTGCCAGCGGCGCCACGAGGGCTACCTATGGCTACACCTTC. Its translation: CASGATRATYGYTF.

This clone was seen more than once but under ten times. The rearrangement links TRBV10-1 to TRBJ1-1; 9 bases match TRBD1. Germline CDR1 reads WNHNN; CDR2 reads SYGVQD (reference sequence). The J segment lost 9 bases and the V segment lost 8 bases, leaving 7 bases of the junction unmatched. The CDR3 consists of 12 residues. CDR3 DNA sequence: TGCGCCAGCCCGGGACAGGGAAAAAAAGCTTTCTTT. Translated: CASPGQGKKAFF.

The V call is TRBV18, the J call TRBJ2-7, with D tentatively TRBD1 (6 bases). V was cut by 2 bases and J by 3 bases, with 17 bases left in between. The CDR3 is 16 residues long. Looked up from germline, CDR1 is KGHSH and CDR2 is LQKENI. The CDR3 DNA follows: TGTGCCAGCTCACCATTAGCTACAGGGAGTATCTACGAGCAGTACTTC. Its translation is CASSPLATGSIYEQYF.

The chain uses TRBV5-1 and TRBJ1-2, with 7 bases identical to TRBD1. The CDR3 is made up of 15 amino acids. Trimming removed 0 bases from V and 2 bases from J; junction bases left unmatched: 4. The germline gives CDR1 SGHRS, CDR2 YFSETQ. The CDR3 reads CASSLALQGNYGYTF. The CDR3 coding sequence is TGCGCCAGCAGCTTGGCTCTACAGGGGAACTATGGCTACACCTTC.

This chain links TRBV6-5 with TRBJ1-2; 8 bases are shared with TRBD1. The ends lost 6 bases at V and 10 bases at J; junction bases unmatched: 16. The CDR3 has 15 amino acids. The germline gives CDR1 MNHEY, CDR2 SVGAGI. The CDR3 reads CASSSSTRGRVAYTF. The CDR3 DNA is TGTGCCAGCAGCTCTTCGACCAGGGGGCGGGTTGCCTACACCTTC.

This rearrangement joins TRBV28 to TRBJ1-1; no clear D gene. CDR3 length equals 11 residues. V was pared by 7 bases and J by 2 bases, with 5 bases between. The germline V gene has CDR1 MDHEN and CDR2 SYDVKM. This CDR3 reads CASTLNTEAFF. The CDR3 bases are TGTGCCAGCACCCTTAACACTGAAGCTTTCTTT.

This chain connects TRBV27 to TRBJ1-1, with TRBD1 matching over 7 bases. The CDR3 sequence is 14 residues long. From germline, CDR1 is MNHEY and CDR2 SMNVEV (reference sequence). The CDR3 loop reads CARQGGILRAEAFF. For the CDR3, the DNA is TGTGCTAGGCAGGGGGGAATCCTACGGGCTGAAGCTTTCTTT.

With respect to this clone: The sample holds other DNA sequences that translate to the same CDR3. The rearrangement links TRBV25-1 to TRBJ2-3; D gene uncertain. The germline gives CDR1 MGHDK, CDR2 SYGVNS. V was pared by 2 bases and J by 4 bases, with 13 bases between. The CDR3 contains 15 residues. This chain's CDR3 is CASSELGSWPDTQYF. The CDR3 DNA reads TGTGCCAGCAGTGAACTCGGGTCCTGGCCAGATACGCAGTATTTT.

The chain couples TRBV7-2 to TRBJ1-2; no definite D call. The CDR3 is 15 amino acids. Trimming left V 5 bases short and J 6 bases short, with 19 bases between. The germline V gene has CDR1 SGHTA and CDR2 FQGNSA. CDR3 protein: CASSPRRGLIDGYTF. Written as DNA, the CDR3 is TGTGCCAGCAGCCCTCGGCGGGGTTTGATCGATGGCTACACCTTC. The complete variable domain, with remaining parts taken from reference TRBV7-2 and TRBJ1-2, reads GAGVSQSPSNKVTEKGKDVELRCDPISGHTALYWYRQSLGQGLEFLIYFQGNSAPDKSGLPSDRFSAERTGGSVSTLTIQRTQQEDSAVYLCASSPRRGLIDGYTFGSGTRLTVV.

CDR3 coding DNA: TGCGCCAGCGGAGCAGGGTTGACTGAAGCTTTCTTT. Translated, it gives CASGAGLTEAFF. J is TRBJ1-1 and V is TRBV10-2; D is perhaps TRBD1 (5 bases). This CDR3 spans 12 amino acids. The V gene lost 8 bases and the J gene lost 5 bases, with 12 bases spanning the gap. Germline lookup yields CDR1 WSHSY and CDR2 SAAADI.

The chain recombines TRBV6-5 with TRBJ1-2; a possible D gene is TRBD1 (6 bases). The CDR3 is 14 amino acids. V shed 2 bases and J shed 6 bases, with 13 bases lying between them. Germline CDR1 reads MNHEY; CDR2 reads SVGAGI. This CDR3 reads CASSYLQGADGYTF. CDR3 sequence (DNA): TGTGCCAGCAGTTACCTACAGGGCGCGGATGGCTACACCTTC.

V is TRBV18 and J is TRBJ2-7; 7 bases match TRBD2. The germline V gene has CDR1 KGHSH and CDR2 LQKENI. The V gene end was trimmed by 0 bases and the J gene end by 4 bases; junction bases not matched to a gene: 9. This CDR3 region has 16 residues. The CDR3 DNA reads TGTGCCAGCTCACCACCGTCTAGCGGAGTGAGGTACGAGCAGTACTTC. Translation: CASSPPSSGVRYEQYF. Full variable domain (missing parts from reference TRBV18 and TRBJ2-7): NAGVMQNPRHLVRRRGQEARLRCSPMKGHSHVYWYRQLPEEGLKFMVYLQKENIIDESGMPKERFSAEFPKEGPSILRIQQVVRGDSAAYFCASSPPSSGVRYEQYFGPGTRLTVT.

The genes are TRBV7-2 and TRBJ1-1, with a possible D match to TRBD1 (6 bases). The length of the CDR3 is 14 residues. Germline loops: CDR1 SGHTA, CDR2 FQGNSA. The V end was cut by 5 bases, the J end by 0 bases, with 10 bases between. In DNA form, the CDR3 reads TGTGCCAGCAGCCACCAGGGGATGAACACTGAAGCTTTCTTT. This translates into CASSHQGMNTEAFF.

The chain joins TRBV4-1 to TRBJ2-3, with TRBD2 as a possible D gene (6 bases). The germline V and J ends were trimmed by 0 bases and 5 bases, with 18 bases remaining between them. The CDR3 has 17 amino acids. Germline-derived CDR1 and CDR2 are MGHRA and YSYEKL. The chain's CDR3 is CASSQDGGSGGGDTQYF. The CDR3 DNA reads as TGCGCCAGCAGCCAAGATGGGGGGTCAGGTGGGGGAGATACGCAGTATTTT.

The table lists this clone with a few counts. The gene calls are TRBV5-4 and TRBJ1-2, with D unresolved. The ends were cut back, 1 base at V and 0 bases at J, with 10 bases in the middle. Germline lookup yields CDR1 SGHNT and CDR2 YYREEE (reference sequence). The length of the CDR3 is 15 residues. Here the CDR3 reads CASSLPVQPNYGYTF. CDR3 DNA: TGTGCCAGCAGCTTGCCGGTACAGCCTAACTATGGCTACACCTTC.

The rearrangement uses TRBV4-2 and TRBJ1-1; maybe TRBD1 (5 bases). From germline, CDR1 is LGHNA and CDR2 YNFKEQ. V was pared by 3 bases and J by 0 bases, with 11 bases between. This CDR3 is 15 amino acids long. This chain's CDR3 is CASSHQGRVNTEAFF. The DNA of the CDR3 is TGTGCCAGCAGCCATCAGGGTAGGGTGAACACTGAAGCTTTCTTT.